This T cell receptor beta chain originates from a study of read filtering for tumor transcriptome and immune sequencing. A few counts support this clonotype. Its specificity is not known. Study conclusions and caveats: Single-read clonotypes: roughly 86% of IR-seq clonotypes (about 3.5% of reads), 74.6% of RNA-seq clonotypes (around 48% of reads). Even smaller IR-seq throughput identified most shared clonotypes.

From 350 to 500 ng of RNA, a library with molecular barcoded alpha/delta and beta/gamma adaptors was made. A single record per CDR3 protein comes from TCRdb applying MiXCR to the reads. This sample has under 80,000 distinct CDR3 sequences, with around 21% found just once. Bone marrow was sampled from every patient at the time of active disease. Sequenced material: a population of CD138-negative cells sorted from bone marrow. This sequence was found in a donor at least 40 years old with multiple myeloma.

The CDR3 nucleotides are TGCGCCAGCAGCTTGGCTCCGGGACAGAGTCCCTACGAGCAGTACTTC. This gives the protein CASSLAPGQSPYEQYF. V and J are TRBV5-1 and TRBJ2-7; 7 bases map to TRBD1. CDR3 size: 16 residues. Per the germline V gene, CDR1 is SGHRS and CDR2 is YFSETQ. Trimming cost V 0 bases and J 2 bases; bases outside gene matches: 8.